This T cell receptor (beta chain) came from a study of PD-1 and CTLA-4 blockade in melanoma. This clone appeared a single time. TCRdb keeps only in-frame clones here, not all; method: immunoSEQ multiplex PCR. The data show about 15,000 clones, with 70% to 80% seen just once and 13% to 15% held by the top ten. Looked up from germline, CDR1 is SEHNR and CDR2 is FQNEAQ (reference sequence). The CDR3 has 15 residues. V was pared by 3 bases and J by 4 bases, with 15 bases between. The TCR comes from a human donor with melanoma. The rearrangement uses TRBV7-9 and TRBJ2-5, with a possible D match to TRBD1 (5 bases). The starting material was CD8+ T cells from peripheral blood, obtained from a patient given anti-PD-1 treatment. The CDR3 is CASSLGPGIGETQYF. The CDR3 bases are TGTGCCAGCAGCTTGGGCCCAGGGATCGGAGAGACCCAGTACTTC.